A selection of T cell receptor beta chains follows, all from one sample in a study of technical replicates of blood from a handful of donors. Libraries were prepared by immunoSEQ multiplex PCR; TCRdb keeps only in-frame clonotypes and omits some of them. The table records tens of thousands of clones, 85% to 95% of them present only once. The specimen was T cells isolated from PBMCs. The receptor source for this set is a human donor in good health. Each CDR3 is given with its conserved first and last residue. The D gene is left open where the match is weak. Clone size is not always given. Where it is, it says once, few, many or a class for expanded clones.

size	J	V	D	DNA	CDR3
.	TRBJ1-2	TRBV7-6	.	TGTGCCAGCAGCTTTCCGGGAGGCTATGGCTACACCTTC	CASSFPGGYGYTF
.	TRBJ2-3	TRBV27	.	TGTGCCAGCAGAGCTAGTGGCACAGATACGCAGTATTTT	CASRASGTDTQYF
once	TRBJ1-3	TRBV18	.	TGTGCCAGCTCATCCATGGACAGCCTCTCTGGAAACACCATATATTTT	CASSSMDSLSGNTIYF
.	TRBJ2-7	TRBV27	TRBD1	TGTGCCAGCAGTTTGGGGGACAGGGACTTTACCTACGAGCAGTACTTC	CASSLGDRDFTYEQYF
once	TRBJ1-2	TRBV29-1	TRBD1	TGCAGCGTTGGCCGCCGGGACAGGGACTATGGCTACACCTTC	CSVGRRDRDYGYTF
.	TRBJ1-5	TRBV6-1	.	TGTGCCAGCATACGATCGGGAAATCAGCCCCAGCATTTT	CASIRSGNQPQHF
.	TRBJ1-4	TRBV6-1	TRBD1	TGTGCCAGCAGTGAGATGGACAGGGGAGGGTTCGTAACTAATGAAAAACTGTTTTTT	CASSEMDRGGFVTNEKLFF
.	TRBJ1-2	TRBV7-9	.	TGTGCCAGCAGCTTATTAAGGGGGGGGGACTATGGCTACACCTTC	CASSLLRGGDYGYTF
.	TRBJ2-1	TRBV7-9	TRBD2	TGTGCCAGCAGCCTAATAGCGGGAGGAACATACAATGAGCAGTTCTTC	CASSLIAGGTYNEQFF
.	TRBJ1-1	TRBV9	.	TGTGCCAGCAGCGCTACCCCCTTTCGACAGAACACTGAAGCTTTCTTT	CASSATPFRQNTEAFF
.	TRBJ2-7	TRBV11-3	TRBD1	TGTGCCAGCAGCCAAGGACAGGAACACTACGAGCAGTACTTC	CASSQGQEHYEQYF
.	TRBJ2-3	TRBV10-2	TRBD2	TGCGCCAGCTTCCCGGGACTAGGGACAGATACGCAGTATTTT	CASFPGLGTDTQYF
.	TRBJ2-3	TRBV27	TRBD2	TGTGCCAGCAGTCCACTAGCGGACCTGACAGATACGCAGTATTTT	CASSPLADLTDTQYF
.	TRBJ1-1	TRBV30	.	TGTGCCTGGAGCGATGGCAGGAACACTGAAGCTTTCTTT	CAWSDGRNTEAFF
.	TRBJ2-7	TRBV28	TRBD1	TGTGCCAGCAGCCAGGGGGACTACGAGCAGTACTTC	CASSQGDYEQYF
.	TRBJ1-2	TRBV19	.	TGTGCCAGTAGTCTCGGTGCGGGGGTGATGGTCGGCTACACCTTC	CASSLGAGVMVGYTF
.	TRBJ2-7	TRBV5-1	TRBD1	TGCGCCAGCACCCCGGACAGGGCCTACGAGCAGTACTTC	CASTPDRAYEQYF
.	TRBJ1-2	TRBV4-1	TRBD1	TGCGCCAGCAGCCAAGCTAACAGGGGTAACTACACCTTC	CASSQANRGNYTF
.	TRBJ2-2	TRBV19	.	TGTGCCAGTCGATCTCGGACAGATAACACCGGGGAGCTGTTTTTT	CASRSRTDNTGELFF
.	TRBJ1-2	TRBV11-3	TRBD1	TGTGCCAGCAGCCCACGCCACCGGGACAGGTCCTATGGCTACACCTTC	CASSPRHRDRSYGYTF
once	TRBJ2-1	TRBV28	TRBD1	TGTGCCAGCAGTCCAACCGGGACAGGGATCAATGAGCAGTTCTTC	CASSPTGTGINEQFF
.	TRBJ2-5	TRBV5-4	.	TGTGCCAGCAGCTTGGGGGCAGGGGCAGGAGAGACCCAGTACTTC	CASSLGAGAGETQYF
.	TRBJ2-1	TRBV6-5	TRBD2	TGTGCCAGCAGAAGAGCGGGAGGTTTCTACAATGAGCAGTTCTTC	CASRRAGGFYNEQFF
.	TRBJ2-5	TRBV6-5	.	TGTGCCAGCAGGTTACAGGGGGGGGAGACCCAGTACTTC	CASRLQGGETQYF
.	TRBJ2-7	TRBV10-3	TRBD2	TGTGCCATCAGTGAGTCAGGGACTATCGACGAGCAGTACTTC	CAISESGTIDEQYF
.	TRBJ2-5	TRBV19	.	TGTGCCAGTAGTATAGAACAGGGAGAGACCCAGTACTTC	CASSIEQGETQYF
.	TRBJ1-1	TRBV5-1	.	TGCGCCAGCGGCTTTAATTTGGCCAACACTGAAGCTTTCTTT	CASGFNLANTEAFF
.	TRBJ2-1	TRBV19	TRBD2	TGTGCCAGTGGGACTACGGGTTCCTACAATGAGCAGTTCTTC	CASGTTGSYNEQFF
.	TRBJ1-1	TRBV28	.	TGTGCCAGCAGTTTAACGGGGGGAGGTTACACTGAAGCTTTCTTT	CASSLTGGGYTEAFF
.	TRBJ1-5	TRBV2	.	TGTGCCAGCAGTGAAGCGCTCTGGGGGCGAAGGAGCAATCAGCCCCAGCATTTT	CASSEALWGRRSNQPQHF
.	TRBJ2-2	TRBV30	.	TGTGCCTGGGGGGGAGGGAACACCGGGGAGCTGTTTTTT	CAWGGGNTGELFF
.	TRBJ2-7	TRBV2	TRBD1	TGTGCCAGCAAAGGACAGGTGGGGCGGACCAACTACGAGCAGTACTTC	CASKGQVGRTNYEQYF
.	TRBJ2-1	TRBV6-1	TRBD1	TGTGCCAGCGTCCGAGGGGGCTTGGAGTTCTTC	CASVRGGLEFF
once	TRBJ1-2	TRBV9	.	TGTGCCAGCAGCCTACCTCCGCACTATGGCTACACCTTC	CASSLPPHYGYTF
.	TRBJ2-3	TRBV7-3	TRBD2	TGTGCCAGCAGCCAAGCGGGGGGGATCACAGATACGCAGTATTTT	CASSQAGGITDTQYF
.	TRBJ2-5	TRBV5-1	.	TGCGCCAGCAGCTTGGACCGGAGGGAGACCCAGTACTTC	CASSLDRRETQYF
.	TRBJ1-1	TRBV7-9	.	TGTGCCAGCAGCTTAGCATCATCATCGAACACTGAAGCTTTCTTT	CASSLASSSNTEAFF
.	TRBJ1-3	TRBV7-9	TRBD1	TGTGCCAGCAGCTTAGCGCAGGGGGTCTCTGGAAACACCATATATTTT	CASSLAQGVSGNTIYF
.	TRBJ2-7	TRBV29-1	.	TGCAGCGTCCAAAGGGGCTCCTACGAGCAGTACTTC	CSVQRGSYEQYF
.	TRBJ1-4	TRBV5-6	TRBD1	TGTGCCAGCAGCTTGGGCAGGGACAGGGGGCGCGGGACTAATGAAAAACTGTTTTTT	CASSLGRDRGRGTNEKLFF
once	TRBJ2-3	TRBV2	TRBD1	TGTGCCAGCATCTCAGGGGGACAGGGAACGCAGTATTTT	CASISGGQGTQYF
.	TRBJ1-5	TRBV9	.	TGTGCCAGCAGCGGGACGGGGGGGAGTCAGCCCCAGCATTTT	CASSGTGGSQPQHF
.	TRBJ1-1	TRBV5-4	.	TGTGCCAGCAGGAAAGAACCGGGGAACACTGAAGCTTTCTTT	CASRKEPGNTEAFF
.	TRBJ2-2	TRBV13	TRBD2	TGTGCCAGCAGCCTCCGGGACTACAGATTCGGGGAGCTGTTTTTT	CASSLRDYRFGELFF
.	TRBJ1-1	TRBV18	.	TGTGCCAGCTCACCACCGAACAGGGAGAGAACTGAAGCTTTCTTT	CASSPPNRERTEAFF
.	TRBJ1-2	TRBV15	.	TGTGCCACCAGCATGGCGTTGGAGAACTATGGCTACACCTTC	CATSMALENYGYTF
.	TRBJ2-3	TRBV5-1	.	TGCGCCAGCAGCCCCGGACTGTCCACAGATACGCAGTATTTT	CASSPGLSTDTQYF
.	TRBJ2-1	TRBV4-2	TRBD2	TGTGCCAGCAGCCAAAATGGACTAGCGGTAAACAATGAGCAGTTCTTC	CASSQNGLAVNNEQFF
.	TRBJ1-4	TRBV6-6	.	TGTGCCAGCAGCCCGGTGGCAACTAATGAAAAACTGTTTTTT	CASSPVATNEKLFF
.	TRBJ2-7	TRBV5-1	TRBD1	TGCGCCAGCAGCTTGACAGGGGGGTACGAGCAGTACTTC	CASSLTGGYEQYF
.	TRBJ1-1	TRBV5-1	TRBD1	TGCGCCAGCAGCTTGGCATACCCGACACAGGGGCCGATATTAGGGACTGAAGCTTTCTTT	CASSLAYPTQGPILGTEAFF
.	TRBJ1-6	TRBV11-3	TRBD1	TGTGCCAGCAGCCCGGGACAGATCAATTCACCCCTCCACTTT	CASSPGQINSPLHF
.	TRBJ2-1	TRBV28	TRBD2	TGTGCCACCTTGACTAGCGGGAGAGGCTACAATGAGCAGTTCTTC	CATLTSGRGYNEQFF
.	TRBJ1-5	TRBV10-1	.	TGCGCCAGCAGTGAAAGCCCCAATCAGCCCCAGCATTTT	CASSESPNQPQHF
.	TRBJ1-5	TRBV7-2	TRBD1	TGTGCCAGCAGCATACGAAACGGACAGGGAAAAAGGGGCGGTCAGCCCCAGCATTTT	CASSIRNGQGKRGGQPQHF